This T cell receptor beta chain stems from a study of T cells expressing NK-cell markers (dated by TCRdb to 2020 to 2022). With regard to the full study: TCR beta-chain repertoires were profiled in sorted CD3+CD56+NKG2C+, CD3+CD56+NKG2C- and CD3+CD56-NKG2C+ T-cell subsets from about 8 donors. Among the eight sequenced donors, only one was HCMV-seronegative, while the other seven were HCMV-seropositive. The study sequenced eight donors, all healthy volunteers chosen at random: three men and five women. The libraries were sequenced on Illumina HiSeq 2000/2500, MiSeq or NextSeq, producing 2 x 150 bp reads.

A commercial ELISA kit detecting HCMV-specific IgG in serum was used to determine HCMV serostatus. Ficoll density gradient centrifugation was used to isolate peripheral blood mononuclear cells from blood. Sequencing was performed on an Illumina HiSeq 2000. 5'RACE template switching, by which a universal primer site and unique molecular identifiers were added, was used to make TCR beta cDNA libraries. Priming for cDNA synthesis came from the TCR beta constant segment, and two successive PCR amplification steps followed. From the authors' description of their analysis: Reads were demultiplexed and grouped by UMI with MIGEC, and clonotypes were assembled and quantified with MiTCR. Only TCR cDNA sequences supported by at least two reads were kept to exclude erroneous sequences. The tcR package was used for downstream repertoire analysis, and clonotypes were matched across fractions by CDR3 nucleotide sequence plus V segment. VDJmatch was used to annotate antigen specificity against VDJdb, with one amino acid substitution in CDR3 permitted. Reads reprocessed by TCRdb are summarized as one entry per CDR3 protein sequence, and DNA is absent. The V and J calls were determined by TCRdb, not by the authors. The sample table records about 450,000 distinct CDR3 sequences. Together, the top ten hold 6% to 8% of the sample.

General findings and caveats noted by the study authors: Whether the expanded NKG2C-expressing T cell clones were specific for HCMV antigens remained unclear. Those dominant clonotypes were again the most abundant among CD3+CD56-NKG2C+ cells in a handful of donors, at about 25-65%. In several donors, the dominant CD3+CD56+NKG2C+ clonotypes were among the top 10 CD8+ clonotypes and accounted for roughly 1.0-8% of CD8+ T cells.

Including the terminal cysteine and phenylalanine, the CDR3 comprises 15 residues. The DNA sequence is not available. Reading the germline V gene gives CDR1 MNHNS and CDR2 SASEGT. In the case of this clonotype: There is no known antigen for this receptor.

The sequence derives from a woman aged 18 to 69 in good health. Recombination connected TRBV6-1 to TRBJ2-2; TCRdb proposes TRBD1, but this gene call is untestable without DNA. Sequences were obtained from blood T cells: a sorted CD56 or NKG2C T cell subset, CD4+ or CD8+ T cells, or bulk PBMC T cells (not recorded which). The CDR3 region: CASQEGTGVPGELFF.